These T cell receptor beta chains were read from a single sample in a study of blood T cell repertoires in COVID-19. Here immunoSEQ multiplex PCR was the method, and the copy in TCRdb shows in-frame clones only, minus some. The data hold 90,000 to 110,000 clones, with 80% observed a single time. Material for sequencing was peripheral blood. These TCRs come from a human donor in a cohort sampled during active or convalescent COVID-19. Each CDR3 is given with its conserved first and last residue. A D gene is named only where the DNA matches it firmly. Expanded clones are given a class, and other clones once, few, many or no size at all.

J gene	clone size	D gene	V gene	CDR3 DNA	CDR3 protein
TRBJ2-3	NA	TRBD1	TRBV12-5	TGTGCTAGTGCCCCCTCAGGGGGCAGGAAAGATACGCAGTATTTT	CASAPSGGRKDTQYF
TRBJ1-2	NA	NA	TRBV7-2	TGTGCCAGCAGCTTTAAACAGGGTACCTATGGCTACACCTTC	CASSFKQGTYGYTF
TRBJ2-7	NA	TRBD1	TRBV4-3	TGCGCCAGCAGCCAGGACAGGTCGAGCTCCTACGAGCAGTACTTC	CASSQDRSSSYEQYF
TRBJ1-6	NA	NA	TRBV28	TGTGCCAGCAGTTCGCGTGGTAGGGGGAATTCACCCCTCCACTTT	CASSSRGRGNSPLHF
TRBJ1-4	once	NA	TRBV28	TGTGCCAGCCGCCGGAGGAGATGGGCAACTAATGAAAAACTGTTTTTT	CASRRRRWATNEKLFF
TRBJ2-5	NA	TRBD2	TRBV12-5	TGTGCTAGTTCTTTCGGGCTAGCGGACCGGCGGGAGACCCAGTACTTC	CASSFGLADRRETQYF
TRBJ2-3	NA	NA	TRBV19	TGTGCCAGTACTCCATCAGGGGTCCGCACAGATACGCAGTATTTT	CASTPSGVRTDTQYF
TRBJ2-1	NA	TRBD2	TRBV9	TGTGCCAGCAGCTTCCGGGAGGGCCTGTCCAATGAGCAGTTCTTC	CASSFREGLSNEQFF
TRBJ2-6	NA	TRBD2	TRBV3-1/TRBV3-2	TGTGCCAGCAGCCAAGATATGGGGGGGGCTGGGGCCAACGTCCTGACTTTC	CASSQDMGGAGANVLTF
TRBJ1-2	NA	NA	TRBV5-4	TGTGCCAGCAGCTTGGGGCCAGGGCCAGCGTATGGCTACACCTTC	CASSLGPGPAYGYTF
TRBJ2-1	NA	TRBD2	TRBV6-5	TGTGCCAGCAGTCGGACTAGCGGGATCTATGAGCAGTTCTTC	CASSRTSGIYEQFF
TRBJ2-2	NA	TRBD1	TRBV11-3	TGTGCCAGCAGCCTCGACAGGGCCGGGGAGCTGTTTTTT	CASSLDRAGELFF
TRBJ2-2	few	TRBD2	TRBV27	TGTGCCAGCACCAGAGGACTAGCGGCCGGGGAGCTGTTTTTT	CASTRGLAAGELFF
TRBJ2-1	NA	NA	TRBV19	TGTGCCAGTAGTATCGGCAGGAACAATGAGCAGTTCTTC	CASSIGRNNEQFF
TRBJ2-6	NA	TRBD2	TRBV28	TGTGCCAGCAGCGTCCCCCTCGGGGGGGGTGGGGCCAACGTCCTGACTTTC	CASSVPLGGGGANVLTF
TRBJ1-2	NA	NA	TRBV4-3	TGCGCCAGCAGCCAAGATACGGGTACTCGGACTAACTATGGCTACACCTTC	CASSQDTGTRTNYGYTF
TRBJ2-5	NA	TRBD2	TRBV3-1/TRBV3-2	TGTGCCAGCAGCTTCCGACGTTCCGGGAGGGTTCAAGAGACCCAGTACTTC	CASSFRRSGRVQETQYF
TRBJ2-7	few	TRBD2	TRBV6-5	TGTGCCAGCAGTTTCGGGGGACTAGCGGGAGCCGAGCAGTACTTC	CASSFGGLAGAEQYF
TRBJ2-3	NA	NA	TRBV18	TGTGCCAGCTCACCACCTCTGGACTGGGGCACAGATACGCAGTATTTT	CASSPPLDWGTDTQYF
TRBJ2-3	NA	TRBD2	TRBV10-3	TGTGCCATAAAAGGGACTAGCGGAGATACGCAGTATTTT	CAIKGTSGDTQYF
TRBJ2-3	NA	NA	TRBV4-3	TGCGCCAGCAGCCAAGATTGGAGGGGAGGCACAGATACGCAGTATTTT	CASSQDWRGGTDTQYF
TRBJ1-5	NA	TRBD1	TRBV15	TGTGCCACCAGCAGAGATCTGATCGGGGGTTTGGGACAGCCGTACAATCAGCCCCAGCATTTT	CATSRDLIGGLGQPYNQPQHF
TRBJ2-7	NA	NA	TRBV9	TGTGCCAGCAGCCTAACGGGGTTCTCCTACGAGCAGTACTTC	CASSLTGFSYEQYF
TRBJ1-4	few	NA	TRBV20-1	TGCAGTGCCTTTTCCGGGACACGACTGTTTTTT	CSAFSGTRLFF
TRBJ1-1	NA	NA	TRBV2	TGTGCCAGCAGTGCAGGGTTTCCGGACACTGAAGCTTTCTTT	CASSAGFPDTEAFF